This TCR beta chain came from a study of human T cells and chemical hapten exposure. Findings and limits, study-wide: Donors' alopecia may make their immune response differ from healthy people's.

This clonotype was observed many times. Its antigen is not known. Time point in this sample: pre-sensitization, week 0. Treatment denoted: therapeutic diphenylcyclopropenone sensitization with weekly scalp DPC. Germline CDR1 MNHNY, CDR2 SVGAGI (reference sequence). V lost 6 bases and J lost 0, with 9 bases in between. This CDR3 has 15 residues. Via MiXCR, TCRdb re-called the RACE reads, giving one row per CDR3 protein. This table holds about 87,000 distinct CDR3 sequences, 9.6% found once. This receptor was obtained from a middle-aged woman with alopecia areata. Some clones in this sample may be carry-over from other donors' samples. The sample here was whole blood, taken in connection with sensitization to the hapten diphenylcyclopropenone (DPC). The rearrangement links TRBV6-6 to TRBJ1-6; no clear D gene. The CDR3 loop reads CASSPVGSYNSPLHF. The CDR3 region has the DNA TGTGCCAGCAGCCCCGTGGGCTCCTATAATTCACCCCTCCACTTT.